This TCR beta chain is from a study of T cells in Graves' hyperthyroidism and ophthalmopathy. Findings and caveats of the study: In blood, most of the thyroid clonotypes expanded above 0.001 were also present. Onset of ophthalmopathy came a median roughly 6.4 months after the model predicted it. Ophthalmopathy stood apart from stable hyperthyroidism in a 13 V-J model.

The V gene's germline CDR1 is MDHEN and CDR2 SYDVKM. The germline V and J ends were trimmed by 4 bases and 2 bases, with 5 bases remaining between them. This CDR3 spans 12 amino acids. At least ten counts were recorded for this clonotype. The antigen is unknown. There were TCR beta CDR3 regions amplified from RNA transcripts. RT-PCR in the first round (using the HTBI primer set) targeted the TCR CDR3. MiXCR was run by TCRdb on the multiplex PCR reads, yielding one entry per CDR3 protein. The repertoire consists of about 560,000 distinct CDR3 sequences, with around 15% occurring once and the leading ten covering about 14%. Clinical symptoms, serum thyroxine, TRAb, thyroid ultrasound and orbital computed tomography informed diagnoses.

The sequenced material came from blood. This TCR was recovered from a middle-aged woman with Graves' hyperthyroidism. The chain combines TRBV28 with TRBJ1-2; D uncertain. CDR3 loop: CASSSRNYGYTF. CDR3 sequence (DNA): TGTGCCAGCAGTTCCCGGAACTATGGCTACACCTTC.